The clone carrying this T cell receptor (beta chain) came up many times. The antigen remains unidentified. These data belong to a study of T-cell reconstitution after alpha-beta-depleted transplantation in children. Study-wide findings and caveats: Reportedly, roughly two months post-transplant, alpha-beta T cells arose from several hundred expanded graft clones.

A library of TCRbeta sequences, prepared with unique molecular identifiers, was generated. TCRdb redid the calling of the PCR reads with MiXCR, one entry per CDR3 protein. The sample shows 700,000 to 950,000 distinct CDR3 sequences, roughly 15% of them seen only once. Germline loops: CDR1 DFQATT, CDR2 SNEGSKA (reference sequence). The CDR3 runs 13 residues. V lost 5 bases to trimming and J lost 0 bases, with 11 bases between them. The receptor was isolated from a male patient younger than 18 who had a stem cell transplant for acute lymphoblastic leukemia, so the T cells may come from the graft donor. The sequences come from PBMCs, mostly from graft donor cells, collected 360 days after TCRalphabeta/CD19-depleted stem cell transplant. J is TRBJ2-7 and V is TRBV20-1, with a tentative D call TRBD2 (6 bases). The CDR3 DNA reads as TGCAGTGCTTGGGACTCTAGCTCCTACGAGCAGTACTTC. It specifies CSAWDSSSYEQYF.